A selection of T cell receptor beta chains follows, all from one sample in a study of cytomegalovirus exposure and HLA in healthy donors. The method was immunoSEQ multiplex PCR; TCRdb's version includes in-frame clones alone and lacks a portion of them. The repertoire includes around 150,000 clones, 79% of them detected once, and around 6.6% sits in the top ten. Sequencing was performed on PBMCs. These receptors all stem from a man aged 45-60 years in good health and CMV-seropositive. Each CDR3 is given with its conserved first and last residue. Each record gives: V gene, D gene, J gene, clone size, CDR3 DNA, CDR3 protein. D genes are given only for firm matches. The size entry is marked missing in some rows and otherwise reads once, few, many or a size class.

TRBV27	NA	TRBJ2-6	NA	TGTGCCAGCCGAGGAGGGGAGGCTGGGGCCAACGTCCTGACTTTC	CASRGGEAGANVLTF
TRBV7-2	NA	TRBJ2-3	NA	TGTGCCAGCAGCTTAGGATCGGGCACAGATACGCAGTATTTT	CASSLGSGTDTQYF
TRBV5-4	NA	TRBJ1-2	NA	TGTGCCAGCAGGGAGGCGGGGGGAAGCTCTCGGTTCTACACCTTC	CASREAGGSSRFYTF
TRBV18	TRBD2	TRBJ2-7	NA	TGTGCCAGCTCACAGACTAGCGGGAGTCCCTACGAGCAGTACTTC	CASSQTSGSPYEQYF
TRBV7-9	TRBD2	TRBJ2-7	NA	TGTTCCAGCAGTATCCGGGGGGTCGAGCAGTACTTC	CSSSIRGVEQYF
TRBV11-2	NA	TRBJ2-5	NA	TGTGCCAGCAGCCCGAGCTTGGAGACCCAGTACTTC	CASSPSLETQYF
TRBV28	NA	TRBJ1-1	NA	TGTGCCAGCAGTTCCCCGGCCAGGGGTTCAAACACTGAAGCTTTCTTT	CASSSPARGSNTEAFF
TRBV19	NA	TRBJ1-6	NA	TGTGCCAGTAGTTCCCCGAATTCACCCCTCCACTTT	CASSSPNSPLHF
TRBV28	NA	TRBJ1-2	NA	TGTGCCAGCAGCCTCCTTGGGGGGTACTATGGCTACACCTTC	CASSLLGGYYGYTF
TRBV7-7	TRBD1	TRBJ1-5	NA	TGTGCTAGCAGCTCGGGACAGGTCAATCAGCCCCAGCATTTT	CASSSGQVNQPQHF
TRBV28	TRBD1	TRBJ1-5	NA	TGTGCCAGCAGTTTTCTGACAGGGGGCGATCAGCCCCAGCATTTT	CASSFLTGGDQPQHF
TRBV19	NA	TRBJ1-1	NA	TGTGCCAGTGAGGATGATAGGTCCTACACTGAAGCTTTCTTT	CASEDDRSYTEAFF
TRBV5-5	NA	TRBJ2-7	few	TGTGCCAGCAGCTTGAGAGGGAGAATCTACGAGCAGTACTTC	CASSLRGRIYEQYF
TRBV7-9	NA	TRBJ2-5	NA	TGTGCCAGCAGCGGTCTAGCGCAAGAGACCCAGTACTTC	CASSGLAQETQYF
TRBV9	NA	TRBJ2-7	NA	TGTGCCAGCAGCGTAACCCTAACCTACGAGCAGTACTTC	CASSVTLTYEQYF
TRBV27	TRBD1	TRBJ2-7	NA	TGTGCCAGCAGCCAAGTAGGACAGGGAGAGTACGAGCAGTACTTC	CASSQVGQGEYEQYF
TRBV5-1	NA	TRBJ1-4	NA	TGCGCCAGCAGCGGTTCTGGGGGCCTTGAAAAACTGTTTTTT	CASSGSGGLEKLFF
TRBV5-1	TRBD1	TRBJ1-2	NA	TGCGCCAGCAGCCCAGGGGGCGCGACCAACTATGGCTACACCTTC	CASSPGGATNYGYTF
TRBV28	TRBD2	TRBJ2-1	NA	TGTGCCAGCAGTCCACTAGCGGGAGGAGGGTTCTCCTACAATGAGCAGTTCTTC	CASSPLAGGGFSYNEQFF
TRBV6-5	TRBD1	TRBJ1-1	NA	TGTGCCAGCAGCCTGATGGGACAGGGGAACACTGAAGCTTTCTTT	CASSLMGQGNTEAFF
TRBV9	NA	TRBJ1-4	NA	TGTGCCAGCAGCGCGGGGGGGGATTCAACTAATGAAAAACTGTTTTTT	CASSAGGDSTNEKLFF
TRBV27	TRBD1	TRBJ1-2	NA	TGTGCCAGCAGTACAACAGGGGCTGGCTACACCTTC	CASSTTGAGYTF
TRBV15	NA	TRBJ1-2	NA	TGTGCCACCAGCAGAGACCCGAGGGCCCAAATCTATGGCTACACCTTC	CATSRDPRAQIYGYTF
TRBV2	NA	TRBJ2-7	few	TGTGCCAGCAGTGAAGCGGCAACCTACGAGCAGTACTTC	CASSEAATYEQYF
TRBV18	NA	TRBJ2-7	NA	TGTGCCAGCTCACCACCTTCCCACTACGAGCAGTACTTC	CASSPPSHYEQYF
TRBV14	TRBD2	TRBJ2-1	NA	TGTGCCAGCAGCCAACTTCAACTAGCGGGGGGGGGTCTGCAGCAGTTCTTC	CASSQLQLAGGGLQQFF
TRBV6-1	NA	TRBJ2-7	once	TGTGCCAGCAGTGAAGCGGTTAGGATTCCGGGACACCCTACCTACGAGCAGTACTTC	CASSEAVRIPGHPTYEQYF
TRBV19	NA	TRBJ2-5	NA	TGTGCCAGTAGTATTTACCGCCAGGGCGTTCAGACCCAGTACTTC	CASSIYRQGVQTQYF
TRBV5-1	TRBD2	TRBJ2-1	NA	TGCGCCAGCAGCTTGAATCCCACTAGCGGGAGCCACAATGAGCAGTTCTTC	CASSLNPTSGSHNEQFF
TRBV6-6	TRBD1	TRBJ1-5	NA	TGTGCCAGCAGTAGGACAGGGGGCAGAGAGCCCCAGCATTTT	CASSRTGGREPQHF
TRBV7-6	NA	TRBJ1-6	NA	TGTGCCAGCAGCTTAGGAGGCGTGCCCCTCCACTTT	CASSLGGVPLHF
TRBV10-3	NA	TRBJ2-7	NA	TGTGCCATCAGTGGAGGGCCTCGGACCGGATATTCCTACGAGCAGTACTTC	CAISGGPRTGYSYEQYF
TRBV11-3	NA	TRBJ1-3	NA	TGTGCCAGCAGCACTGACGGAGGCCCTGGAAACACCATATATTTT	CASSTDGGPGNTIYF
TRBV5-4	NA	TRBJ2-7	few	TGTGCCAGCAGCCCAGCACAGGGACCGTACGAGCAGTACTTC	CASSPAQGPYEQYF
TRBV5-1	NA	TRBJ2-5	NA	TGCGCCAGCAGCTTGGCCGGGGAGGCCCAGTACTTC	CASSLAGEAQYF
TRBV6-5	NA	TRBJ2-2	NA	TGTGCCAGCAGTTACTCACAGGGCACCGGGGAGCTGTTTTTT	CASSYSQGTGELFF
TRBV7-9	NA	TRBJ1-2	few	TGTTCCAGCAGCTCCACCCCCGGGGGGCAGACTAACTATGGCTACACCTTC	CSSSSTPGGQTNYGYTF
TRBV2	TRBD1	TRBJ1-6	NA	TGTGCCAGCAGAGACAGGGTGAATTCACCCCTCCACTTT	CASRDRVNSPLHF
TRBV27	NA	TRBJ1-2	NA	TGTGCCAGCAGTTCAATCTCCGGGGGGGGCAACTATGGCTACACCTTC	CASSSISGGGNYGYTF
TRBV14	NA	TRBJ2-3	NA	TGTGCCAGCAGCCGACAGAGCCTGCTGACGCAGTATTTT	CASSRQSLLTQYF
TRBV10-2	NA	TRBJ2-1	NA	TGCGCCAGCAGTTTCCGGGATGGTTTCGATGAGCAGTTCTTC	CASSFRDGFDEQFF
TRBV27	TRBD2	TRBJ2-1	NA	TGTGCCAGCAGTTGGGCGGGAGGGACCTACAATGAGCAGTTCTTC	CASSWAGGTYNEQFF
TRBV7-9	NA	TRBJ2-7	NA	TGTGCCAGCAGCTTAGTGGTTTACGAGCAGTACTTC	CASSLVVYEQYF
TRBV6-1	NA	TRBJ2-3	NA	TGTGCCAGCAGTCACAGGTTGGCCACAGATACGCAGTATTTT	CASSHRLATDTQYF
TRBV6-5	TRBD1	TRBJ2-7	NA	TGTGCCAGCAGTGGGACAGGGGGAATCGAGCAGTACTTC	CASSGTGGIEQYF
TRBV10-3	NA	TRBJ1-5	NA	TGTGCCATCAGTGAGGGAGGACAGAACAATCAGCCCCAGCATTTT	CAISEGGQNNQPQHF
TRBV6-5	TRBD1	TRBJ1-5	NA	TGTGCCAGCAGTATCGGGACAGGCAATCAGCCCCAGCATTTT	CASSIGTGNQPQHF
TRBV18	TRBD1	TRBJ1-1	NA	TGTGCCAGCTCACCTGGACAGGGGGTGGGAAACACTGAAGCTTTCTTT	CASSPGQGVGNTEAFF
TRBV11-3	TRBD1	TRBJ2-3	NA	TGTGCCAGCAGCCAGGGGGACAGGGCAGATACGCAGTATTTT	CASSQGDRADTQYF
TRBV20-1	NA	TRBJ1-1	NA	TGCAGTGCTTACCAGGACACTGAAGCTTTCTTT	CSAYQDTEAFF
TRBV29-1	TRBD2	TRBJ2-7	few	TGCAGCGTTGAAGATCGGCGGGGGTTCGAGCAGTACTTC	CSVEDRRGFEQYF
TRBV2	TRBD2	TRBJ2-2	NA	TGTGCCAGCAGAGAGGGACTAGCGGGACGCACCGGGGAGCTGTTTTTT	CASREGLAGRTGELFF
TRBV4-1	NA	TRBJ1-2	NA	TGCGCCAGCAGCCAAGATACGAACAGGATCTATGGCTACACCTTC	CASSQDTNRIYGYTF
TRBV28	NA	TRBJ1-1	NA	TGTGCCAGCAGTTTCTTGGGAGGGAACACTGAAGCTTTCTTT	CASSFLGGNTEAFF
TRBV9	NA	TRBJ1-2	once	TGTGCCAGCGACAGTAACTATGGCTACACCTTC	CASDSNYGYTF
TRBV18	TRBD1	TRBJ1-6	NA	TGTGCCAGCTCGCCACGACAGGGTGGTAGTAATTCACCCCTCCACTTT	CASSPRQGGSNSPLHF
TRBV2	TRBD2	TRBJ2-3	NA	TGTGCCAGCAGACTGGCACTAGCGGTTATCACAGATACGCAGTATTTT	CASRLALAVITDTQYF